This entry is about one TCR beta chain. Template material for amplifying TCR beta CDR3 regions consisted of RNA transcripts. RT-PCR in the first round (using the HTBI primer set) targeted the TCR CDR3. Using its own MiXCR run on the multiplex PCR reads, TCRdb lists one record per CDR3 protein. The sample lists about 590,000 distinct CDR3 sequences, 12% to 15% occurring once. V lost 5 bases and J lost 11; bases outside the gene matches: 9. Germline CDR1 and CDR2: SGHTA and FQGTGA. The CDR3 extends over 13 amino acids. The sample is drawn from a study of T cells in Graves' hyperthyroidism and ophthalmopathy. Each person with ophthalmopathy scored at least 3 on the Clinical Activity Score, reached NOSPECS grade 4 or higher, and had been ill under 3 months. PBMCs were collected from an approximately 9.4 ml volume of fresh peripheral blood.

Sequenced sample: blood. The source is a woman under 30 with Graves' ophthalmopathy. The chain links TRBV7-3 to TRBJ1-1; TRBD1 aligns across 9 bases. The DNA for the CDR3 is TGTGCCAGCAGCCAAAGACAGGGGGTGGATGCTTTCTTT. It yields the protein CASSQRQGVDAFF.